These 32 T cell receptor beta chains came from one sample sequenced in a study of blood T cell repertoires in COVID-19. Profiled with immunoSEQ multiplex PCR; TCRdb holds only in-frame clones, not every one. The repertoire holds fewer than 80,000 clones, almost 90% seen once, with more than 4.5% in the top ten. The sequenced sample was peripheral blood. Receptors originate from a man aged 50 to 60 with acute or convalescent COVID-19.

The J gene is TRBJ1-4, the V gene TRBV5-4, with 10 bases aligning to TRBD1. CDR1 is SGHNT, CDR2 YYREEE, per germline (reference sequence). V trimming: 1 base; J trimming: 8 bases; junction bases outside the gene matches: 11. This CDR3 has 17 amino acids. In nucleotides, the CDR3 is TGTGCCAGCAGCTTGATGAGACAGGGGGCAGGAGGGGAAAAACTGTTTTTT. This encodes CASSLMRQGAGGEKLFF.

The chain uses TRBV5-6 and TRBJ1-4; 7 bases fit TRBD1. The CDR3 is 15 residues long. Germline V gene lookup returns CDR1 SGHDT and CDR2 YYEEEE. V shed 1 base, J shed 8 bases, and the junction held 8 bases outside the gene matches. The CDR3 loop is CASSLIDRVNEKLFF. The CDR3 region has the DNA TGTGCCAGCAGCTTGATTGACAGGGTGAACGAAAAACTGTTTTTT.

This clone was seen at least ten times. V and J are TRBV10-3 and TRBJ2-1; D uncertain. This CDR3 spans 16 amino acids. Germline CDR1 and CDR2: ENHRY and SYGVKD. V was shortened by 0 bases and J by 2 bases, with 11 bases between the two germline ends. The CDR3 DNA reads TGTGCCATCAGTGAGTCTGGGCTCACCCCCTACAATGAGCAGTTCTTC. It encodes CAISESGLTPYNEQFF.

This chain connects TRBV19 to TRBJ1-2; no firm D call. Trimming took 10 bases from V and 6 from J, leaving 15 bases between them. Looked up from germline, CDR1 is LNHDA and CDR2 is SQIVND (reference sequence). The CDR3 loop spans 12 amino acids. The CDR3 is CATSRWRDGYTF. In nucleotides, the CDR3 is TGTGCCACCAGCAGGTGGCGCGATGGCTACACCTTC.

This chain links TRBV5-4 with TRBJ2-1, with 11 bases that match TRBD2. Losses at the gene ends were 3 bases for V and 5 bases for J; bases not matched to a gene: 7. The CDR3 has 16 amino acids. From germline, CDR1 is SGHNT and CDR2 YYREEE (reference sequence). The chain's CDR3 is CASSSVAGGRDNEQFF. CDR3 sequence (DNA): TGTGCCAGCAGCTCCGTAGCGGGAGGGAGGGACAATGAGCAGTTCTTC.

The V gene is TRBV5-3, the J gene TRBJ2-1; the match to TRBD2 covers 7 bases. TRBV5-3 belongs to the ORF category, with a function that is uncertain. CDR3 length: 20 amino acids. Unmatched junction bases numbered 22, after V lost 0 bases and J lost 7 bases. The CDR3 region is CARSLASSGGRELDRNEQFF. The CDR3 region has the DNA TGTGCCAGAAGCTTGGCGAGTTCAGGAGGGCGGGAGTTGGACCGAAATGAGCAGTTCTTC.

The chain combines TRBV7-2 with TRBJ2-1; 7 bases align to TRBD1. V shed 4 bases and J 8 bases; nucleotides not matched to a gene: 8. The CDR3 is 14 amino acids. Germline V gene data show CDR1 as SGHTA and CDR2 as FQGNSA. In nucleotides, the CDR3 is TGTGCCAGCAGCTCATTTTACAGGGGCGATGAGCAGTTCTTC. Protein sequence: CASSSFYRGDEQFF.

The chain recombines TRBV5-1 with TRBJ1-6, with D uncertain. The V end lost 4 bases, the J end lost 7 bases, and 15 bases lay between the germline ends. Germline assignment: CDR1 SGHRS and CDR2 YFSETQ. The CDR3 loop spans 15 amino acids. CDR3 region: CASSAEARSNSPLHF. CDR3 sequence (DNA): TGCGCCAGCAGCGCAGAGGCGCGTTCCAATTCACCCCTCCACTTT.

In nucleotides, the CDR3 is TGTGCCAGCTCATCAACAGCAACTAATGAAAAACTGTTTTTT. Translation gives CASSSTATNEKLFF. This chain uses TRBV18 with TRBJ1-4, with no clear D. Trimming took 5 bases from V and 0 from J, leaving 7 bases between them. CDR1 is KGHSH, CDR2 LQKENI, per germline. The CDR3 extends over 14 amino acids.

This rearrangement joins TRBV6-5 to TRBJ1-2; D is unresolved. V was shortened by 7 bases and J by 0 bases, with 15 bases between the two germline ends. From germline, CDR1 is MNHEY and CDR2 SVGAGI. CDR3 size: 15 residues. The CDR3 DNA follows: TGTGCCAGCATGATACGGGAGCCGACTAACTATGGCTACACCTTC. Encoded protein: CASMIREPTNYGYTF.

This clone was seen a handful of times. The CDR3, as DNA: TGTGCCAGCAGCTCAACCGGACAGGCCTATGGCTACACCTTC. Translating it yields CASSSTGQAYGYTF. This chain connects TRBV11-2 to TRBJ1-2; TRBD1 aligns across 7 bases. Trimming removed 4 bases from V and 4 bases from J; junction bases left unmatched: 6. The germline V gene has CDR1 SGHAT and CDR2 FQNNGV. This CDR3 is built from 14 residues.

This sequence joins TRBV9 and TRBJ1-2; D not resolved. V lost 0 bases and J lost 3, with 15 bases in between. Germline values: CDR1 SGDLS, CDR2 YYNGEE. The CDR3 totals 16 residues. CDR3 bases: TGTGCCAGCAGCGTAGGGGGAGTTGGGAGGGACTATGGCTACACCTTC. It specifies CASSVGGVGRDYGYTF. Looking up the rest from reference TRBV9 and TRBJ1-2 gives the full variable domain: DSGVTQTPKHLITATGQRVTLRCSPRSGDLSVYWYQQSLDQGLQFLIQYYNGEERAKGNILERFSAQQFPDLHSELNLSSLELGDSALYFCASSVGGVGRDYGYTFGSGTRLTVV.

The chain recombines TRBV7-2 with TRBJ2-7, with 7 nucleotides matching TRBD1. The CDR3 is 16 residues long. V lost 1 base, J lost 4 bases, and 10 bases stayed unmatched. Germline V gene sequence: CDR1 SGHTA, CDR2 FQGNSA. The CDR3 nucleotides read TGTGCCAGCAGCTTAGAAAAGGGCAGGGGGTCATACGAGCAGTACTTC. Protein product: CASSLEKGRGSYEQYF.

The chain uses TRBV25-1 and TRBJ1-5; 9 bases map to TRBD1. This CDR3 has 14 residues. The junction had 5 bases not matched to a gene; V was cut back by 6 bases and J by 5 bases. CDR1 and CDR2 from the germline V gene are MGHDK and SYGVNS. CDR3 bases: TGTGCCAGCAGGGGGGACAGGGCCCATCAGCCCCAGCATTTT. Amino acids: CASRGDRAHQPQHF.

The CDR3: CASSFSGVLYF. DNA for the CDR3: TGTGCCAGCAGTTTTAGCGGGGTGTTGTACTTC. The chain employs TRBV27 and TRBJ2-7, with 8 bases matching TRBD2. The CDR3 is 11 amino acids. Germline-derived CDR1 and CDR2 are MNHEY and SMNVEV (reference sequence). With 3 bases clipped from V and 12 bases from J, the junction kept 4 bases outside the gene matches.

J is TRBJ2-3 and V is TRBV11-2; no firm D call. This CDR3 contains 15 residues. V was clipped by 1 base and J by 0 bases, with 8 bases between them. Germline V CDR1 and CDR2: SGHAT, FQNNGV. The CDR3 bases are TGTGCCAGCAGCTTAGCGGCGGTTAGCACAGATACGCAGTATTTT. It yields the protein CASSLAAVSTDTQYF.

The chain carries TRBV12-3 or TRBV12-4 and TRBJ1-5; D ambiguous. Trimming stripped 6 bases from V and 5 bases from J, with 11 bases between. The CDR3 runs to 13 residues. This CDR3 reads CASSLGVDQPQHF. CDR3 bases: TGTGCCAGCAGCCTAGGAGTGGATCAGCCCCAGCATTTT.

This rearrangement joins TRBV27 to TRBJ1-5, with 8 bases aligning to TRBD1. The CDR3 sequence is 14 residues long. CDR1 and CDR2 (germline): MNHEY, SMNVEV (reference sequence). J gave up 7 bases and V 5 bases, and 7 bases lay outside the gene matches. The CDR3, as DNA: TGTGCCAGCAGTCACAGGGGGGGGGAACAGCCCCAGCATTTT. Translating gives CASSHRGGEQPQHF.

This rearrangement joins TRBV24-1 to TRBJ2-2; 10 bases match TRBD2. Germline loops: CDR1 KGHDR, CDR2 SFDVKD. Losses at the gene ends were 3 bases for V and 5 bases for J; bases not matched to a gene: 5. The CDR3 consists of 16 residues. CDR3 region: CATSDGAAGGTGELFF. CDR3 nucleotide sequence: TGTGCCACCAGTGATGGTGCAGCGGGAGGGACCGGGGAGCTGTTTTTT.

This chain links TRBV5-6 with TRBJ2-7; D unresolved. The V gene lost 3 bases and the J gene lost 3 bases, with 10 bases spanning the gap. Germline lookup yields CDR1 SGHDT and CDR2 YYEEEE. The CDR3 sequence is 13 residues long. The chain's CDR3 is CASSSYHFYEQYF. The CDR3 DNA follows: TGTGCCAGCAGCTCGTACCACTTCTACGAGCAGTACTTC. The full variable domain, its missing parts supplied by reference TRBV5-6 and TRBJ2-7, is DAGVTQSPTHLIKTRGQQVTLRCSPKSGHDTVSWYQQALGQGPQFIFQYYEEEERQRGNFPDRFSGHQFPNYSSELNVNALLLGDSALYLCASSSYHFYEQYFGPGTRLTVT.

This chain uses TRBV5-1 with TRBJ2-4; TRBD2 matches at 8 bases. The CDR3 has 14 amino acids. Germline V gives CDR1 SGHRS, CDR2 YFSETQ. Losses at the gene ends were 2 bases for V and 6 bases for J; bases not matched to a gene: 4. The CDR3 nucleotides read TGCGCCAGCAGCTTAACTAGCGGCGTAAACATTCAGTACTTC. This gives the protein CASSLTSGVNIQYF.

This clone was seen a single time. The chain couples TRBV30 to TRBJ1-1; TRBD1 might be the D (5 bases). This CDR3 contains 13 residues. V lost 7 bases, J lost 3 bases, and 15 bases lay in between. CDR1 and CDR2 from the germline V gene are GTSNPN and SVGIG (reference sequence). The chain's CDR3 is CALGDGGDTEAFF. The CDR3, as DNA: TGTGCCTTAGGGGACGGAGGGGACACTGAAGCTTTCTTT. The whole variable domain, filled in from reference TRBV30 and TRBJ1-1, reads SQTIHQWPATLVQPVGSPLSLECTVEGTSNPNLYWYRQAAGRGLQLLFYSVGIGQISSEVPQNLSASRPQDRQFILSSKKLLLSDSGFYLCALGDGGDTEAFFGQGTRLTVV.

The chain carries TRBV5-6 and TRBJ2-1; TRBD2 might be the D (5 bases). This CDR3 contains 16 residues. CDR1 is SGHDT, CDR2 YYEEEE, per germline. The V end was cut by 3 bases, the J end by 2 bases, with 15 bases between. The CDR3 loop is CASSSLAYGTYNEQFF. The CDR3 coding sequence is TGTGCCAGCAGCTCGCTAGCCTATGGAACCTACAATGAGCAGTTCTTC. The variable domain in full, with the rest retrieved from reference TRBV5-6 and TRBJ2-1, is DAGVTQSPTHLIKTRGQQVTLRCSPKSGHDTVSWYQQALGQGPQFIFQYYEEEERQRGNFPDRFSGHQFPNYSSELNVNALLLGDSALYLCASSSLAYGTYNEQFFGPGTRLTVL.

V and J are TRBV4-1 and TRBJ1-4; D not certain. This CDR3 comprises 16 residues. CDR1 is MGHRA and CDR2 is YSYEKL in the germline V gene. Between the trimmed V and J ends, which lost 3 bases and 0 bases, there was a span of 11 bases. CDR3 coding DNA: TGCGCCAGCAGCCACCTTTCGACATCAACTAATGAAAAACTGTTTTTT. It is translated as CASSHLSTSTNEKLFF.

This clone appeared a single time. The chain employs TRBV19 and TRBJ2-3, with D tentatively TRBD2 (5 bases). V was pared by 6 bases and J by 6 bases, with 16 bases between. The CDR3 has 14 residues. Germline V gene lookup returns CDR1 LNHDA and CDR2 SQIVND (reference sequence). In DNA, the CDR3 is TGTGCCAGTAGGATGGGCGAGGGAGACGATACGCAGTATTTT. Residues: CASRMGEGDDTQYF.

In DNA, the CDR3 is TGTGCCAGCAGCCGCAGGTTGAGCGGAGATACGCAGTATTTT. It specifies CASSRRLSGDTQYF. The rearrangement joins TRBV28 to TRBJ2-3; a weak D match, TRBD2 (5 bases). Trimming took 6 bases from V and 5 from J, leaving 15 bases between them. There are 14 residues in the CDR3. Germline CDR1 and CDR2: MDHEN and SYDVKM.

This chain uses TRBV5-1 with TRBJ2-5, with D possibly being TRBD2 (5 bases). CDR3 size: 13 residues. Germline lookup yields CDR1 SGHRS and CDR2 YFSETQ. V was pared by 6 bases and J by 7 bases, with 16 bases between. The CDR3 sequence is CASIGMGAGTQYF. In DNA form, the CDR3 reads TGCGCCAGCATCGGAATGGGCGCGGGGACCCAGTACTTC.

V is TRBV25-1 and J is TRBJ2-7, with D tentatively TRBD2 (7 bases). Between the trimmed V and J ends, which lost 6 bases and 2 bases, there was a span of 20 bases. Per the germline V gene, CDR1 is MGHDK and CDR2 is SYGVNS. The CDR3 spans 16 residues. Here the CDR3 DNA reads TGTGCCAGCAGGAGGGGCGGGGGCCTTTCCCCCTACGAGCAGTACTTC. Protein product: CASRRGGGLSPYEQYF.

This clone is a singleton in its sample. J is TRBJ1-2 and V is TRBV21-1; TRBD1, the D gene given by the table, was not confirmed from the DNA. TRBV21-1 is termed a pseudogene. The CDR3 totals 13 residues. Written as DNA, the CDR3 is TGTGCCAGCAACGGACAGGGTGGCTATGGCTACACCTTC. Its protein product is CASNGQGGYGYTF.

A remark on this clone: This is likely a read error, given that the CDR3 carries no conserved phenylalanine or tryptophan at its end. This sequence joins TRBV18 and TRBJ1-1; no firm D call. Per the germline V gene, CDR1 is KGHSH and CDR2 is LQKENI. The CDR3 is 13 residues long. Trimming cost V 1 base and J 1 base, with 4 bases left between them. The CDR3 region has the DNA TGTGCCAGCTCACCACAGGGGAACACTGAAGCTTTCTCT. Amino acids: CASSPQGNTEAFS.

V and J are TRBV14 and TRBJ2-6; TRBD2 is a possible D gene (6 bases). The length of the CDR3 is 15 residues. Trimming shortened V by 6 bases and J by 2 bases, and 11 bases separated the two germline ends. CDR1 is SGHDN, CDR2 FVKESK, per germline. CDR3 nucleotide sequence: TGTGCCAGCAGTCCTTGGGGGGCTGGGGCCAACGTCCTGACTTTC. It specifies CASSPWGAGANVLTF.

The chain employs TRBV7-2 and TRBJ2-1; 9 bases line up with TRBD1. Germline CDR1 and CDR2: SGHTA and FQGNSA. Trimming at V came to 5 bases and at J to 0 bases, leaving 5 bases not matched to a gene. The CDR3 is 16 residues long. CDR3 loop: CASSRTGQGSYNEQFF. In DNA form, the CDR3 reads TGTGCCAGCAGCCGTACGGGACAGGGCTCCTACAATGAGCAGTTCTTC.